This entry lists 12 T cell receptor beta chains sequenced from one sample in a study of blood T cells in healthy people across ages. With a J-beta primer mix and a sample-barcoded 5' primer, a second PCR ran roughly 6 to 12 cycles. TCRdb called the 5' RACE reads again in MiXCR, with one record for every CDR3 protein. The data hold approximately 780,000 distinct CDR3 sequences, with roughly 26% observed a single time. These data also formed part of another study, on T cells of mothers and their children.

Sequencing was performed on blood. The receptors originated from a boy between 10 and 17 years old in good health.

This clonotype came up a few times. The chain links TRBV7-8 to TRBJ2-1, with no clear D. The V gene lost 2 bases and the J gene lost 4 bases, with 12 bases spanning the gap. This CDR3 spans 15 amino acids. In germline, CDR1 is SGHVS, CDR2 FQNEAQ. CDR3 sequence reads: CASSLRDQRYNEQFF. CDR3 DNA sequence: TGTGCCAGCAGCTTACGAGACCAACGATACAATGAGCAGTTCTTC.

Only a few counts were recorded for this clonotype. The V call is TRBV7-2, the J call TRBJ2-5; no firm D call. Judging by the DNA end, TRBJ2-7 fits better; the J call may be wrong. The CDR3 sequence is 15 residues long. Germline CDR1 and CDR2: SGHTA and FQGNSA. This chain's CDR3 is CASSSSGSLTYEQYF. The CDR3 coding sequence is TGTGCCAGCAGCTCGTCGGGTAGCTTGACCTACGAGCAGTACTTC.

The chain uses TRBV12-3 or TRBV12-4 and TRBJ2-7, with no clear D. The CDR3 spans 14 residues. V was pared by 2 bases and J by 6 bases, with 14 bases between. The CDR3 DNA follows: TGTGCCAGCAGTTTAAATGGACGGGTCTTCGAGCAGTACTTC. This encodes CASSLNGRVFEQYF.

This clonotype has a handful of counts. The chain uses TRBV6-5 and TRBJ2-6, with D hard to call. V gave up 7 bases and J gave up 4 bases, with 11 bases separating them. This CDR3 is 14 amino acids long. CDR1 is MNHEY, CDR2 SVGAGI, per germline. The CDR3 sequence: CASMKAEGANVLTF. CDR3 DNA sequence: TGTGCCAGCATGAAGGCAGAGGGGGCCAACGTCCTGACTTTC.

As DNA, the CDR3 is TGTGCCATCAGTGAGGGACTTGTATACAATGAGCAGTTCTTC. Amino acid sequence: CAISEGLVYNEQFF. This rearrangement joins TRBV10-3 to TRBJ2-1, with D possibly TRBD2 on 5 matching bases. This CDR3 contains 14 residues. Germline V gene sequence: CDR1 ENHRY, CDR2 SYGVKD. Between the trimmed V and J ends, which lost 2 bases and 4 bases, there was a span of 9 bases.

A few counts support this clonotype. The chain is built from TRBV28 and TRBJ2-5; D remains ambiguous. Germline V CDR1 and CDR2: MDHEN, SYDVKM. The CDR3 is made up of 20 amino acids. V was pared by 4 bases and J by 4 bases, with 31 bases between. The CDR3 is CASSSLRRPTSYDMGETQYF. DNA of the CDR3: TGTGCCAGCAGTTCCCTACGTAGGCCGACATCCTACGACATGGGAGAGACCCAGTACTTC.

The J gene is TRBJ2-5, the V gene TRBV15; D is undetermined. The CDR3 totals 15 residues. Germline V gives CDR1 LNHNV, CDR2 YYDKDF (reference sequence). V lost 0 bases to trimming and J lost 2 bases, with 10 bases between them. CDR3 region: CATSRDRTTQETQYF. Here the CDR3 DNA reads TGTGCCACCAGCAGAGACAGGACCACTCAAGAGACCCAGTACTTC.

The chain has TRBV20-1 and TRBJ1-1; no firm D call. CDR1 and CDR2 from the germline V gene are DFQATT and SNEGSKA (reference sequence). The V end was cut by 1 base, the J end by 4 bases, with 13 bases between. The CDR3 runs 14 residues. CDR3 protein: CSARGVGMGTEAFF. The CDR3 DNA follows: TGCAGTGCTAGAGGGGTTGGGATGGGCACTGAAGCTTTCTTT.

This clonotype has a handful of counts. This rearrangement joins TRBV6-5 to TRBJ1-5; 7 bases are shared with TRBD1. The CDR3 contains 14 residues. Trimming at V came to 6 bases and at J to 2 bases, leaving 4 bases not matched to a gene. Germline V lookup: CDR1 MNHEY, CDR2 SVGAGI. This chain's CDR3 is CASRGGTGNQPQHF. The CDR3 bases are TGTGCCAGCAGGGGAGGGACAGGCAATCAGCCCCAGCATTTT.

This sequence joins TRBV12-3 or TRBV12-4 and TRBJ2-1; D possibly corresponds to TRBD1 (6 bases). The CDR3 spans 15 residues. V lost 2 bases and J 9 bases, leaving 17 bases between the germline ends. The CDR3 loop reads CASSLRAAGETEQFF. CDR3 sequence (DNA): TGTGCCAGCAGTTTAAGGGCGGCAGGGGAAACTGAGCAGTTCTTC.

CDR3 loop: CATSRQGWDQPQHF. The DNA of the CDR3 is TGTGCCACCAGTCGACAGGGTTGGGATCAGCCCCAGCATTTT. The V and J genes are TRBV15 and TRBJ1-5, with TRBD1 identical over 7 bases. CDR1 LNHNV and CDR2 YYDKDF come from the germline V gene (reference sequence). V lost 6 bases, J lost 5 bases, and 7 bases stayed unmatched. CDR3 length: 14 residues.

This rearrangement joins TRBV5-1 to TRBJ2-3; TRBD2 matches 8 bases. V was pared by 3 bases and J by 3 bases, with 9 bases of the junction left unmatched. The CDR3 has 16 residues. Germline assignment: CDR1 SGHRS and CDR2 YFSETQ. DNA of the CDR3: TGCGCCAGCAGCTCCACCGGGACTAGAAGAACAGATACGCAGTATTTT. It codes for CASSSTGTRRTDTQYF.